This T cell receptor beta chain was sequenced in a study of blood T cell repertoires in COVID-19. Study-level background: The United States, Italy and Spain were the sources of the acute and convalescent COVID-19 samples. PBMCs, B-cell-depleted T cells, or T cells provided the cDNA or gDNA that made up the material.

As processed by the authors: Nucleated cell number was recorded as an estimate derived from reference gene primer amplification. Using immunoSEQ multiplex PCR, the repertoire was profiled, and TCRdb retains in-frame clones only, with some absent. The DNA was the basis for D and trimming; V, J and clone size are from that table. Found here are approximately 280,000 clones, 89% of them singletons; the top ten hold roughly 2.3%. The V gene lost 0 bases and the J gene lost 8 bases, with 7 bases spanning the gap. CDR1 is LNHNV and CDR2 is YYDKDF in the germline V gene (reference sequence). CDR3 length equals 12 residues.

Sequencing was performed on peripheral blood. The receptor was isolated from a man in his fifties or sixties with acute or convalescent COVID-19. This chain connects TRBV15 to TRBJ1-1; TRBD1 is a possible D gene (6 bases). The CDR3 bases are TGTGCCACCAGCAGAGATCAGGGGGAAGCTTTCTTT. Residues: CATSRDQGEAFF.